A single sample is the source of the 31 T cell receptor beta chains below, sequenced in a study of T cells after yellow fever vaccination. TCRdb reprocessed the 5' RACE reads via MiXCR and lists one record per CDR3 protein. The sample consists of 620,000 or so distinct CDR3 sequences, roughly a sixth of them appearing once. The specimen comprised PBMCs, sampled about 5 days after the first yellow fever vaccination. These receptors were taken from a man aged 18 to 30 who received the YFV17D yellow fever vaccine.

J is TRBJ2-7 and V is TRBV27; 12 bases line up with TRBD1. This CDR3 has 15 amino acids. Looked up from germline, CDR1 is MNHEY and CDR2 is SMNVEV (reference sequence). Unmatched junction bases numbered 10, after V lost 8 bases and J lost 5 bases. The CDR3 nucleotides read TGTGCCAGCGGCAGGCCGGGGACAGGGGGCCACGAGCAGTACGTC. Its translation: CASGRPGTGGHEQYV.

This clonotype appeared a few times. This rearrangement joins TRBV11-2 to TRBJ2-7; D is perhaps TRBD1 or TRBD2 (5 bases each). CDR1 is SGHAT, CDR2 FQNNGV, per germline. The CDR3 sequence is 15 residues long. Between the trimmed V and J ends, which lost 6 bases and 3 bases, there was a span of 18 bases. The CDR3 DNA is TGTGCCAGCAGTCAAAAAATCGGGACCGGCTACGAGCAGTACTTC. The encoded protein is CASSQKIGTGYEQYF. Full variable domain (remainder filled in from reference TRBV11-2 and TRBJ2-7): EAGVAQSPRYKIIEKRQSVAFWCNPISGHATLYWYQQILGQGPKLLIQFQNNGVVDDSQLPKDRFSAERLKGVDSTLKIQPAKLEDSAVYLCASSQKIGTGYEQYFGPGTRLTVT.

This clonotype was observed a handful of times. The chain is built from TRBV27 and TRBJ1-3; D not certain. Germline V CDR1 and CDR2: MNHEY, SMNVEV (reference sequence). The CDR3 extends over 11 amino acids. Trimming shortened V by 8 bases and J by 5 bases, and 7 bases separated the two germline ends. The CDR3 coding sequence is TGTGCCAGCGCAAACAGAAACACCATATATTTT. It yields the protein CASANRNTIYF.

As regards this clonotype: A single base separates this from a much larger clone, so it may be a read error. The chain combines TRBV28 with TRBJ2-1; no definite D call. Germline V gene data show CDR1 as MDHEN and CDR2 as SYDVKM. This CDR3 contains 9 residues. The CDR3 region has the DNA TGTGCCAGGATCAATGTGCAGTTCTTC. The encoded protein is CARINVQFF.

Turning to this clonotype: A single base separates this from a much larger clone, so it may be a read error. The chain employs TRBV7-2 and TRBJ1-1; no reliable D call. The V end lost 3 bases, the J end lost 0 bases, and 8 bases lay between the germline ends. The CDR3 is 14 amino acids. CDR1 and CDR2 (germline): SGHTA, FQGNSA. In DNA, the CDR3 is TGTGCCAGCAGCTTTTGGGGTATGAACACTGAAGCTTTCTTT. Amino acid sequence: CASSFWGMNTEAFF.

The chain combines TRBV19 with TRBJ1-2, with a tentative D call TRBD1 (6 bases). The CDR3 has 12 residues. The V end was cut by 4 bases, the J end by 8 bases, with 11 bases between. The germline V gene has CDR1 LNHDA and CDR2 SQIVND (reference sequence). The DNA of the CDR3 is TGTGCCAGTAGTAACAGGGAGTCCGGCTACACCTTC. The encoded protein is CASSNRESGYTF.

In this sample, this clonotype turned up many times. The chain employs TRBV7-6 and TRBJ2-2; D not resolved. Germline V CDR1 and CDR2: SGHVS, FNYEAQ. The CDR3 runs to 16 residues. V lost 1 base and J lost 3, with 12 bases in between. The CDR3 DNA follows: TGTGCCAGCAGCTTAGGGTTCGGAGAAGACACCGGGGAGCTGTTTTTT. Its translation is CASSLGFGEDTGELFF.

This clonotype was seen more than once but under ten times. The chain links TRBV18 to TRBJ2-1, with 7 positions matching TRBD2. This CDR3 region has 15 residues. CDR1 is KGHSH and CDR2 is LQKENI in the germline V gene. V dropped 0 bases and J dropped 5; count of bases not matched to a gene: 4. The CDR3 is CASSPPGGGNNEQFF. The CDR3 coding sequence is TGTGCCAGCTCACCACCCGGCGGGGGAAACAATGAGCAGTTCTTC. Looking up the rest from reference TRBV18 and TRBJ2-1 gives the full variable domain: NAGVMQNPRHLVRRRGQEARLRCSPMKGHSHVYWYRQLPEEGLKFMVYLQKENIIDESGMPKERFSAEFPKEGPSILRIQQVVRGDSAAYFCASSPPGGGNNEQFFGPGTRLTVL.

This clonotype has more than one count but fewer than ten. V and J are TRBV7-2 and TRBJ1-2, with TRBD1 matching over 7 bases. The CDR3 loop spans 14 amino acids. V shed 5 bases and J 4 bases; nucleotides not matched to a gene: 7. The germline V gene encodes CDR1 SGHTA and CDR2 FQGNSA. CDR3 residues: CASSGHQGGYGYTF. As DNA, the CDR3 is TGTGCCAGCAGCGGTCACCAGGGGGGCTATGGCTACACCTTC. Filled out from reference TRBV7-2 and TRBJ1-2, the complete variable domain reads GAGVSQSPSNKVTEKGKDVELRCDPISGHTALYWYRQSLGQGLEFLIYFQGNSAPDKSGLPSDRFSAERTGGSVSTLTIQRTQQEDSAVYLCASSGHQGGYGYTFGSGTRLTVV.

This clonotype showed up just a few times. J is TRBJ2-7 and V is TRBV20-1; TRBD2 matches 7 bases. The trim removed 7 bases at V and 2 bases at J, leaving 5 bases unmatched. The CDR3 covers 12 residues. Germline V lookup: CDR1 DFQATT, CDR2 SNEGSKA (reference sequence). The CDR3 loop reads CSGGGSTYEQYV. CDR3 bases: TGCAGTGGGGGGGGAAGTACCTACGAGCAGTACGTC.

The J gene is TRBJ2-7, the V gene TRBV27, with D possibly TRBD2 on 6 matching bases. The CDR3 sequence is 14 residues long. V lost 4 bases and J 2 bases, leaving 12 bases between the germline ends. CDR1 and CDR2 from the germline V gene are MNHEY and SMNVEV (reference sequence). CDR3 residues: CASSWAGTPYEQYF. As DNA, the CDR3 is TGTGCCAGCAGTTGGGCAGGGACTCCCTACGAGCAGTACTTC.

The gene calls are TRBV18 and TRBJ1-6; no clear D. The germline V and J ends were trimmed by 2 bases and 11 bases, with 7 bases remaining between them. The CDR3 totals 12 residues. Germline V gives CDR1 KGHSH, CDR2 LQKENI. The CDR3 loop reads CASSPTGPPLHF. The CDR3 region has the DNA TGTGCCAGCTCACCAACCGGGCCACCCCTCCACTTT.

This clonotype was recorded a few times. The gene calls are TRBV2 and TRBJ2-7; D may be TRBD1 or TRBD2 (5 bases each). CDR1 is SNHLY, CDR2 FYNNEI, per germline. Trimming removed 7 bases from V and 2 bases from J, with 15 bases in between. The CDR3 contains 14 residues. The CDR3 here is CASIFGADAYEQYV. The CDR3, as DNA: TGTGCCAGCATCTTCGGGGCAGACGCCTACGAGCAGTACGTC.

This clonotype has more than one count but fewer than ten. V gene TRBV30 combines with J gene TRBJ1-1; D remains ambiguous. The CDR3 loop spans 12 amino acids. From germline, CDR1 is GTSNPN and CDR2 SVGIG (reference sequence). The CDR3 DNA reads TGTTCAACCCAAATCGGCAGTAGGATGACTTTCTTT. Amino acid sequence: CSTQIGSRMTFF.

The V and J genes are TRBV7-8 and TRBJ2-3; no reliable D call. Germline assignment: CDR1 SGHVS and CDR2 FQNEAQ. This CDR3 has 16 residues. V lost 4 bases and J lost 0, with 14 bases in between. CDR3 coding DNA: TGTGCCAGCAGCTACGGACGCACCCGTAGCACAGATACGCAGTATTTT. Translating gives CASSYGRTRSTDTQYF.

In its sample, this clonotype was seen many times. This chain joins TRBV7-2 and TRBJ2-4, with D uncertain. Trimming took off 5 bases at V and 0 bases at J, with 11 bases between the two ends. Per germline, CDR1 SGHTA and CDR2 FQGNSA. The length of the CDR3 is 15 residues. CDR3: CASSLTALAKNIQYF. CDR3 sequence (DNA): TGTGCCAGCAGCCTGACGGCCCTAGCCAAAAACATTCAGTACTTC. The variable domain in full, completed from reference TRBV7-2 and TRBJ2-4, reads GAGVSQSPSNKVTEKGKDVELRCDPISGHTALYWYRQSLGQGLEFLIYFQGNSAPDKSGLPSDRFSAERTGGSVSTLTIQRTQQEDSAVYLCASSLTALAKNIQYFGAGTRLSVL.

The table lists this clonotype with many counts. The CDR3 bases are TGTGCCAGCAGCCCCGCAGGGGGCAGACAGCCCCAGCATTTT. This codes for CASSPAGGRQPQHF. This chain joins TRBV7-9 and TRBJ1-5; 8 bases fit TRBD1. Unmatched junction bases numbered 7, after V lost 5 bases and J lost 7 bases. Germline lookup yields CDR1 SEHNR and CDR2 FQNEAQ (reference sequence). This CDR3 spans 14 amino acids.

Ten or more counts support this clonotype. The chain combines TRBV5-1 with TRBJ2-7; TRBD1 agrees at 10 bases. V shed 3 bases, J shed 6 bases, and the junction held 3 bases outside the gene matches. The CDR3 length is 13 residues. Germline CDR1 reads SGHRS; CDR2 reads YFSETQ. The CDR3 region has the DNA TGCGCCAGCAGCTGGGGGACAGGGGCCGAGCAGTACTTC. Residues: CASSWGTGAEQYF.

This clonotype occurred many times. V and J are TRBV18 and TRBJ2-7; D call uncertain. This CDR3 spans 13 amino acids. V was cut by 3 bases and J by 6 bases, with 12 bases left in between. Looked up from germline, CDR1 is KGHSH and CDR2 is LQKENI. In DNA form, the CDR3 reads TGTGCCAGCTCACCCCGACCGATAAGCGAGCAGTACGTC. The encoded protein is CASSPRPISEQYV.

This chain joins TRBV20-1 and TRBJ2-5; weak D call: TRBD2 (7 bases). V shed 0 bases and J shed 4 bases, with 36 bases lying between them. This CDR3 contains 22 residues. From germline, CDR1 is DFQATT and CDR2 SNEGSKA (reference sequence). The CDR3 protein is CSARDLGVGGGSRGVIPETQYF. The DNA of the CDR3 is TGCAGTGCTAGAGATCTAGGAGTAGGGGGGGGTAGCAGGGGTGTAATCCCAGAGACCCAGTACTTC.

As concerns this clonotype: Since a much larger clone is just one base distant, this may be a read error. The chain combines TRBV6-5 with TRBJ1-1; D is unclear. The CDR3 is made up of 13 amino acids. Looked up from germline, CDR1 is MNHEY and CDR2 is SVGAGI. Trimming removed 2 bases at V and 1 base at J, with 5 bases between. The CDR3 DNA is TGTGCCAGCAGTTACCGCCCGAACACTGAAGCTTTCTTT. As protein: CASSYRPNTEAFF.

This clonotype came up a few times. The chain employs TRBV7-2 and TRBJ1-4; maybe TRBD1 (5 bases). The germline V gene has CDR1 SGHTA and CDR2 FQGNSA. The length of the CDR3 is 15 residues. The V end was cut by 1 base, the J end by 7 bases, with 13 bases between. The CDR3 sequence is CASSLGQSNSEKLFF. Here the CDR3 DNA reads TGTGCCAGCAGCTTAGGACAGTCGAATAGTGAAAAACTGTTTTTT.

The chain carries TRBV6-1 and TRBJ2-1, with 10 bases matching TRBD2. The germline V gene has CDR1 MNHNS and CDR2 SASEGT. Trimming removed 7 bases from V and 5 bases from J; junction bases left unmatched: 8. CDR3 size: 15 residues. CDR3 loop: CASTAQLAGHNEQFF. The DNA for the CDR3 is TGTGCCAGCACCGCCCAACTAGCGGGGCACAATGAGCAGTTCTTC.

The CDR3 coding sequence is TGTGCCAGCAGTTTACAGGACGGGGGCTACGAGCAGTACGTC. Translated: CASSLQDGGYEQYV. This chain links TRBV6-5 with TRBJ2-7, with D perhaps matching TRBD2 (6 bases). The CDR3 is 14 residues long. Germline CDR1 and CDR2: MNHEY and SVGAGI. The V and J ends lost 4 bases and 3 bases respectively, with 13 bases between them.

For the CDR3, the DNA is TGTGCCAGTACGGGACAGGGGATTGGGAACTACGAGCAGTACTTC. Translated, it gives CASTGQGIGNYEQYF. The genes are TRBV19 and TRBJ2-7; TRBD1 matches 10 bases. This CDR3 has 15 amino acids. V shed 7 bases, J shed 3 bases, and the junction held 9 bases outside the gene matches. The V gene's germline CDR1 is LNHDA and CDR2 SQIVND (reference sequence). Full variable domain (outside the CDR3, taken from reference TRBV19 and TRBJ2-7): DGGITQSPKYLFRKEGQNVTLSCEQNLNHDAMYWYRQDPGQGLRLIYYSQIVNDFQKGDIAEGYSVSREKKESFPLTVTSAQKNPTAFYLCASTGQGIGNYEQYFGPGTRLTVT.

V and J are TRBV4-3 and TRBJ2-5; D not certain. Deletions cut 3 bases from V and 3 bases from J, with 8 bases between. From germline, CDR1 is LGHNA and CDR2 YSLEER. The length of the CDR3 is 13 residues. The DNA of the CDR3 is TGCGCCAGCAGCCAGGCCTTGGAAGAGACCCAGTACTTC. Amino acid sequence: CASSQALEETQYF.

The rearrangement links TRBV29-1 to TRBJ1-5, with TRBD1 as a possible D gene (5 bases). The CDR3 runs to 13 residues. Germline V gene lookup returns CDR1 SQVTM and CDR2 ANQGSEA. V was trimmed by 7 bases and J by 7 bases, leaving 17 bases between them. The CDR3 nucleotides are TGCAGCGCCAGGGACGGGTCAGGGCAGCCCCAGCATTTT. Its translation: CSARDGSGQPQHF.

As regards this clonotype: One end of the junction fails to match germline, which may point to a read error. The chain combines TRBV20-1 with TRBJ1-6, with a tentative D call TRBD1 (5 bases). This CDR3 comprises 14 residues. Germline CDR1 and CDR2: DFQATT and SNEGSKA (reference sequence). The CDR3 DNA sequence: TGCAGTGCGAGAGAAGAAAGGGGTGAGTCACCCCTCCACTTT. This sequence encodes CSAREERGESPLHF.

CDR3 bases: TGCGCCAGCAGACTCACCATAGGGAGCTCCTACGAGCAGTACTTC. It specifies CASRLTIGSSYEQYF. The chain links TRBV5-1 to TRBJ2-7; D might be TRBD2 (5 bases). From germline, CDR1 is SGHRS and CDR2 YFSETQ. This CDR3 contains 15 residues. The ends were cut back, 5 bases at V and 0 bases at J, with 15 bases in the middle. Supplemented by reference TRBV5-1 and TRBJ2-7, the full variable domain reads KAGVTQTPRYLIKTRGQQVTLSCSPISGHRSVSWYQQTPGQGLQFLFEYFSETQRNKGNFPGRFSGRQFSNSRSEMNVSTLELGDSALYLCASRLTIGSSYEQYFGPGTRLTVT.

The CDR3 coding sequence is TGTGCCAGCGAACAAAGCCGGAGCGGGGGGGCAGGGTACGAGCAGTACGTC. Protein product: CASEQSRSGGAGYEQYV. V usage is TRBV9 and J usage is TRBJ2-7; 10 nucleotides line up with TRBD2. Germline CDR1 SGDLS, CDR2 YYNGEE. Unmatched junction bases numbered 17, after V lost 7 bases and J lost 4 bases. The CDR3 consists of 17 residues.

The chain carries TRBV6-2 or TRBV6-3 and TRBJ2-5; 12 nucleotides align to TRBD1. The CDR3 loop spans 18 amino acids. V lost 6 bases, J lost 5 bases, and 16 bases stayed unmatched. Looked up from germline, CDR1 is MNHEY and CDR2 is SVGEGT. The CDR3 nucleotides read TGTGCCAGCAGACGGGCGGGACAGGGGGCGGGTTGGCGCGAGACCCAGTACTTC. Translated: CASRRAGQGAGWRETQYF.